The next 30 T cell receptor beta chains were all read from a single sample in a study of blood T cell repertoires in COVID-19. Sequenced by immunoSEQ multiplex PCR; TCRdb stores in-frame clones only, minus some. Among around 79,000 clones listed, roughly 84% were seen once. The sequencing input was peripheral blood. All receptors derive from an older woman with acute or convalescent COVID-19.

The CDR3 sequence: CASSKASGGFDEQFF. In DNA form, the CDR3 reads TGTGCCAGCAGCAAGGCTAGCGGGGGGTTCGATGAGCAGTTCTTC. The chain joins TRBV6-5 to TRBJ2-1, with 11 positions matching TRBD2. V lost 6 bases, J lost 8 bases, and 9 bases stayed unmatched. CDR1 and CDR2 (germline): MNHEY, SVGAGI. The CDR3 is made up of 15 amino acids.

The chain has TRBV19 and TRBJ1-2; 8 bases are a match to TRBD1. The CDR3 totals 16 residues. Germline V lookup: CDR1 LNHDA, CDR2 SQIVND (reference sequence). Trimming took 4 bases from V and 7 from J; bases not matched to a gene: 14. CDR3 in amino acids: CASSSTADRVLFGYTF. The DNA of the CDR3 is TGTGCCAGTAGTAGCACTGCGGACAGGGTTTTGTTTGGCTACACCTTC.

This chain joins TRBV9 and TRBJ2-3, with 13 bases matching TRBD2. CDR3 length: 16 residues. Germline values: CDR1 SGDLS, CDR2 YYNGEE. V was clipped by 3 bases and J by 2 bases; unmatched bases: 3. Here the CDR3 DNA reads TGTGCCAGCAGCGACGGACTAGCGGGGGTCACAGATACGCAGTATTTT. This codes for CASSDGLAGVTDTQYF.

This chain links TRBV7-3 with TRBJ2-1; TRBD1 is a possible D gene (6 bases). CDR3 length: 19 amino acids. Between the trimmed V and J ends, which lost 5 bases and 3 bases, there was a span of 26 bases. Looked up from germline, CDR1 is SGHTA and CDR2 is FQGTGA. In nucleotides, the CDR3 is TGTGCCAGCAGCCCAATTCCCGTACAGGGATCCCCTCTCTACAATGAGCAGTTCTTC. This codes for CASSPIPVQGSPLYNEQFF.

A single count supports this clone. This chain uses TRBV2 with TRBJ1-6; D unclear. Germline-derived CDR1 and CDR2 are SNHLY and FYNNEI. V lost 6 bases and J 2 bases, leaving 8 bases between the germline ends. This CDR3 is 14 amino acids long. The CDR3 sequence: CASRLGTYNSPLHF. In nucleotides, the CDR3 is TGTGCCAGCAGACTAGGGACCTATAATTCACCCCTCCACTTT.

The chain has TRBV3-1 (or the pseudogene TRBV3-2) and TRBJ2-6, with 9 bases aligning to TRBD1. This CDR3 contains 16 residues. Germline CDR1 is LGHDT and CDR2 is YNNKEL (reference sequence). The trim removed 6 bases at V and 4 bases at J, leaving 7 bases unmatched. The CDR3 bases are TGTGCCAGCAGAAAACAGGGGGCGAGGGGGGCCAACGTCCTGACTTTC. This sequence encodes CASRKQGARGANVLTF.

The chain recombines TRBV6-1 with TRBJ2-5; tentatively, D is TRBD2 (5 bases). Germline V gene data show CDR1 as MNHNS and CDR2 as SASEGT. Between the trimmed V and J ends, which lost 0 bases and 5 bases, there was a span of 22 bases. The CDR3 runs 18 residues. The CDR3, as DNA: TGTGCCAGCAGTGAAGCGGAACTAGGAGACTTTCTCCCGGAGACCCAGTACTTC. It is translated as CASSEAELGDFLPETQYF.

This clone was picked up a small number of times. The CDR3, as DNA: TGTGCCATCAGTGAGTCGGACTCTACTTCCCAGCATTTT. Translated, it gives CAISESDSTSQHF. The rearrangement uses TRBV10-3 and TRBJ1-5; D is uncertain. Germline loops: CDR1 ENHRY, CDR2 SYGVKD. Trimming took 0 bases from V and 11 from J, leaving 11 bases between them. The CDR3 runs 13 residues.

The CDR3 DNA sequence: TGTGCCAGCACGGGGGGTGGGAAGAACACTGAAGCTTTCTTT. Translated, it gives CASTGGGKNTEAFF. The rearrangement links TRBV28 to TRBJ1-1; perhaps TRBD1 as D (5 bases). The CDR3 sequence is 14 residues long. CDR1 and CDR2 from the germline V gene are MDHEN and SYDVKM. Between the trimmed V and J ends, which lost 7 bases and 1 base, there was a span of 13 bases.

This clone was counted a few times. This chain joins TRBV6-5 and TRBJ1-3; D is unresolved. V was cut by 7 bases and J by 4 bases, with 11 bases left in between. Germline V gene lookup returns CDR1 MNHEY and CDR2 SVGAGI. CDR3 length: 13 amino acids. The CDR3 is CASTLVTGNTIYF. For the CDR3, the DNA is TGTGCCAGCACTCTAGTAACCGGAAACACCATATATTTT.

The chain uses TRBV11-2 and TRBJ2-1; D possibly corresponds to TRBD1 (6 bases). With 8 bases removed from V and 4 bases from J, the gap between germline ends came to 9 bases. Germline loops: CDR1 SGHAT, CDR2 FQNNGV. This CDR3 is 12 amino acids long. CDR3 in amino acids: CASYGQYNEQFF. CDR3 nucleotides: TGTGCCAGCTACGGACAGTACAATGAGCAGTTCTTC.

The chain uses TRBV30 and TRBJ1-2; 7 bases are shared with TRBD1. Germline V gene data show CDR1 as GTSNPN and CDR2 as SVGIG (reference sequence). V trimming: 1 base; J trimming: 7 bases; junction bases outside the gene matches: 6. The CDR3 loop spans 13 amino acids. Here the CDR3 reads CAWSARGLRGYTF. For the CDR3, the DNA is TGTGCCTGGAGTGCCAGGGGGTTACGTGGCTACACCTTC.

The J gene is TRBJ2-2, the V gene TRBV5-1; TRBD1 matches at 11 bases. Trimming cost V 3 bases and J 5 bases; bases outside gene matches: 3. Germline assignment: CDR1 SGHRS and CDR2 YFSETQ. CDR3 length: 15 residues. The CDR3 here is CASSSGQGATGELFF. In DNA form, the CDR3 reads TGCGCCAGCAGCTCCGGACAGGGGGCTACCGGGGAGCTGTTTTTT. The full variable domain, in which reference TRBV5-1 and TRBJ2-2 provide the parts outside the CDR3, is KAGVTQTPRYLIKTRGQQVTLSCSPISGHRSVSWYQQTPGQGLQFLFEYFSETQRNKGNFPGRFSGRQFSNSRSEMNVSTLELGDSALYLCASSSGQGATGELFFGEGSRLTVL.

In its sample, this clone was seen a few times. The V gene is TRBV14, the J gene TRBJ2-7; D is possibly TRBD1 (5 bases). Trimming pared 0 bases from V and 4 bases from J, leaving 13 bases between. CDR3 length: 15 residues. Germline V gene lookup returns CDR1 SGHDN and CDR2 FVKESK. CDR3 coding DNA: TGTGCCAGCAGCCAAGAAGTCTGGGGCACGTACGAGCAGTACTTC. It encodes CASSQEVWGTYEQYF.

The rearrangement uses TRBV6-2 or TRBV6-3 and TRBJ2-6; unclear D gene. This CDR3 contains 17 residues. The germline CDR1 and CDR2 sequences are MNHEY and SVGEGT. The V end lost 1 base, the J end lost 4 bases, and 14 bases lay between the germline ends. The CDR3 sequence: CASSYLPGLPGANVLTF. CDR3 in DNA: TGTGCCAGCAGTTACTTGCCAGGCCTCCCAGGGGCCAACGTCCTGACTTTC.

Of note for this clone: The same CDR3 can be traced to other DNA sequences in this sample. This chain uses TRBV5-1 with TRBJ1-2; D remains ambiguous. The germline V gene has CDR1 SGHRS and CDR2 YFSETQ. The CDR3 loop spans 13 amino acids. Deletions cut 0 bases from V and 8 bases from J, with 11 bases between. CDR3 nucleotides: TGCGCCAGCAGCTTGGCCGGGGTGGGAGGCTACACCTTC. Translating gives CASSLAGVGGYTF.

The CDR3 nucleotides are TGCGCCAGCAGCTACATCCCAGGGGGTTCCACAGATACGCAGTATTTT. It specifies CASSYIPGGSTDTQYF. The chain is built from TRBV5-1 and TRBJ2-3, with 7 bases aligning to TRBD1. The CDR3 contains 16 residues. Germline V lookup: CDR1 SGHRS, CDR2 YFSETQ. V gave up 3 bases and J gave up 2 bases; unmatched junction bases: 9.

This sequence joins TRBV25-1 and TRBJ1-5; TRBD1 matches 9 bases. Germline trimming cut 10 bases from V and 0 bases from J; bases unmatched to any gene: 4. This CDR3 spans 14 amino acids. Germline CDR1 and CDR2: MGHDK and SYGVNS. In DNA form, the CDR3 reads TGTGCCACCCAGGGACAGGGTAGCAATCAGCCCCAGCATTTT. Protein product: CATQGQGSNQPQHF.

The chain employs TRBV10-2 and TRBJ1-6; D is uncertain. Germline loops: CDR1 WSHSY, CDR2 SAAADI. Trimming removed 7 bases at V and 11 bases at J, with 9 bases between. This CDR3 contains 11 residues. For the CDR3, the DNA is TGCGCCAGCACCAGTGGAGCACCCCTCCACTTT. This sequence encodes CASTSGAPLHF.

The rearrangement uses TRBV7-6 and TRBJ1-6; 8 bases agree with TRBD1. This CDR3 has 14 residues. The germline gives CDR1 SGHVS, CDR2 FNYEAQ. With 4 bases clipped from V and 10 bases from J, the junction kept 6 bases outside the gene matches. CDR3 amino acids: CASSSPGQASPLHF. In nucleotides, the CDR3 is TGTGCCAGCAGCTCACCGGGACAGGCCTCACCCCTCCACTTT.

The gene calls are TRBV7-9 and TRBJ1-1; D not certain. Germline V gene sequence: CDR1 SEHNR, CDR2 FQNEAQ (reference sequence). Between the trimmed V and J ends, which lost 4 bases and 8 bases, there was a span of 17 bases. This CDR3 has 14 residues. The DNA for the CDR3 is TGTGCCAGCAGCTCCTTAGAGTTTGGGAGAGAAGCTTTCTTT. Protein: CASSSLEFGREAFF.

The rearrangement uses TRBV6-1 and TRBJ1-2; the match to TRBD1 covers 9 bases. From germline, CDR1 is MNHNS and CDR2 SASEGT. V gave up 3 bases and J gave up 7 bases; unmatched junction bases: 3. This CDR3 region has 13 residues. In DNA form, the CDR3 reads TGTGCCAGCAGTGAGGGGACAGGGAGTGGCTACACCTTC. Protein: CASSEGTGSGYTF.

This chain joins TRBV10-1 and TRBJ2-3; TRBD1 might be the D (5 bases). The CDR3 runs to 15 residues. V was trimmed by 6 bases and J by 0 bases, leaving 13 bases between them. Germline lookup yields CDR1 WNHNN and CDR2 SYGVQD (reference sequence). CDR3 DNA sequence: TGCGCCAGCAGGGACACCAAAAGTAGCACAGATACGCAGTATTTT. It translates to CASRDTKSSTDTQYF.

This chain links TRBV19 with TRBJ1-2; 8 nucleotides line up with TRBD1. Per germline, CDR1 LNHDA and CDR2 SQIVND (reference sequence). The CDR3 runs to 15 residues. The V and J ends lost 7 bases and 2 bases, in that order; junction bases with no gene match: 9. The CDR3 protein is CASTPGTGENYGYTF. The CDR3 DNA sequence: TGTGCCAGTACCCCCGGGACAGGTGAAAACTATGGCTACACCTTC.

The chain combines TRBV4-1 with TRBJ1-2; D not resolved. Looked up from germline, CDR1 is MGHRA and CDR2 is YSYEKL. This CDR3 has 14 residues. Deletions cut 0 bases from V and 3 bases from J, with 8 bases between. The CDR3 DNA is TGCGCCAGCAGCCAAGAGGAGGGTCACTATGGCTACACCTTC. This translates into CASSQEEGHYGYTF.

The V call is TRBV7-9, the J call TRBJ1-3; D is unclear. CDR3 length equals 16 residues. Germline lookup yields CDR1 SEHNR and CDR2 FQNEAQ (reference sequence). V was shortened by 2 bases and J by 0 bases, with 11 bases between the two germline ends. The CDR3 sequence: CASSLPTVRSGNTIYF. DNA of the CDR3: TGTGCCAGCAGCTTACCCACAGTCCGCTCTGGAAACACCATATATTTT.

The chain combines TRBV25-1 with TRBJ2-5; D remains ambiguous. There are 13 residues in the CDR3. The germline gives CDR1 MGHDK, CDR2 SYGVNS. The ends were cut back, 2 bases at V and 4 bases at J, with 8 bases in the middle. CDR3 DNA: TGTGCCAGCAGTGAACACTATCCAGAGACCCAGTACTTC. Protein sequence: CASSEHYPETQYF.

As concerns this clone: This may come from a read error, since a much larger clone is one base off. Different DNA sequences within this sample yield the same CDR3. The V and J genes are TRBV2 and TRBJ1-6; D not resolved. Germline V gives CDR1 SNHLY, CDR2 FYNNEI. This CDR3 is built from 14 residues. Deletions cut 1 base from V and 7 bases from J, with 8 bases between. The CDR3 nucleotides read TGTGCCAGCAGTGAAGGGCGGAACAATTCACCCCTCCACTTT. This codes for CASSEGRNNSPLHF.

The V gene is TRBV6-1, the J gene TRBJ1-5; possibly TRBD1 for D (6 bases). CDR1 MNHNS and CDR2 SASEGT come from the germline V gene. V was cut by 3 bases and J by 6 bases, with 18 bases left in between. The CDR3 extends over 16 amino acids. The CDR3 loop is CASSEREGTGSQPQHF. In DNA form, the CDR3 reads TGTGCCAGCAGTGAGAGGGAGGGAACAGGGAGTCAGCCCCAGCATTTT.

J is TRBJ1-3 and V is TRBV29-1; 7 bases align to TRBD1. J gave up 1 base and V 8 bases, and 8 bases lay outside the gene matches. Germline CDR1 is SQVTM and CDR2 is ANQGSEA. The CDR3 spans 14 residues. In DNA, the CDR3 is TGCAGCACGACAGGGAAGGGTTCTGGAAACACCATATATTTT. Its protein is CSTTGKGSGNTIYF.